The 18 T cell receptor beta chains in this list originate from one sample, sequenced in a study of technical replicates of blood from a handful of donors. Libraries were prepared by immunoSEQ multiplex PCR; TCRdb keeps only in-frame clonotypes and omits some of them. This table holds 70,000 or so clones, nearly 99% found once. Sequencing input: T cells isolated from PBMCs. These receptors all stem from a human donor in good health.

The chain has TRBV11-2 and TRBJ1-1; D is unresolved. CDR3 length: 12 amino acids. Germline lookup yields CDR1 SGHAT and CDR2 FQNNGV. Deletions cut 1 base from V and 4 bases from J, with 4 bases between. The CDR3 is CASSLVSTEAFF. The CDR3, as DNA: TGTGCCAGCAGCTTAGTATCCACTGAAGCTTTCTTT. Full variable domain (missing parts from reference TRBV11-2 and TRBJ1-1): EAGVAQSPRYKIIEKRQSVAFWCNPISGHATLYWYQQILGQGPKLLIQFQNNGVVDDSQLPKDRFSAERLKGVDSTLKIQPAKLEDSAVYLCASSLVSTEAFFGQGTRLTVV.

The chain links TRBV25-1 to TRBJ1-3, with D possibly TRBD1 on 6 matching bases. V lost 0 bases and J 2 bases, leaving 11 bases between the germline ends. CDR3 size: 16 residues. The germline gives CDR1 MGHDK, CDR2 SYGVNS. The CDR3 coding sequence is TGTGCCAGCAGTGAATATGAGACAGGTGCTGGAAACACCATATATTTT. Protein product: CASSEYETGAGNTIYF.

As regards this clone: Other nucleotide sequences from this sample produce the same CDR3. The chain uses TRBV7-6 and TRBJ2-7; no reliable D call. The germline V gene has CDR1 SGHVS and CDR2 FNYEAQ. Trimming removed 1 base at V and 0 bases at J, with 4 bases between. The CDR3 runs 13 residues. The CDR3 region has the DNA TGTGCCAGCAGCTTAGTCAGCTCCTACGAGCAGTACTTC. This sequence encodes CASSLVSSYEQYF.

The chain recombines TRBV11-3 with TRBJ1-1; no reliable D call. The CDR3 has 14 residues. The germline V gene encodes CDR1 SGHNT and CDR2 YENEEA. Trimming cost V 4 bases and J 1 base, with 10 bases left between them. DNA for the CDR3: TGTGCCAGCAGCTCCCTCCGGTGGAACACTGAAGCTTTCTTT. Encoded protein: CASSSLRWNTEAFF.

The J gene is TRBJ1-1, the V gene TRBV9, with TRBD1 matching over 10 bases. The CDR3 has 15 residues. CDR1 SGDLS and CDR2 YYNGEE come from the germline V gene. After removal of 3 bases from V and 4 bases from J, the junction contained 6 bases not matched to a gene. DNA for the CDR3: TGTGCCAGCAGCGCACGACGGACAGGGGGCACTGAAGCTTTCTTT. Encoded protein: CASSARRTGGTEAFF.

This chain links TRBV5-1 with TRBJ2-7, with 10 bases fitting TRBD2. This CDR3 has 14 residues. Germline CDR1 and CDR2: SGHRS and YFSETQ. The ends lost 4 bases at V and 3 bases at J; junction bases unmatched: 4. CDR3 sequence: CASSGTSVSYEQYF. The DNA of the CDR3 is TGCGCCAGCAGCGGGACTAGCGTGAGCTACGAGCAGTACTTC.

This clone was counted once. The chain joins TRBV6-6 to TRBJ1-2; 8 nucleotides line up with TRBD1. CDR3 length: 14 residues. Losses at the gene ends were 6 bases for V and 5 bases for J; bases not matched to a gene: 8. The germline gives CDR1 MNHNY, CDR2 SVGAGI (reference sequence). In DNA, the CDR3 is TGTGCCAGCAGACCAGGGGGCTGGGGGTATGGCTACACCTTC. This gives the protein CASRPGGWGYGYTF.

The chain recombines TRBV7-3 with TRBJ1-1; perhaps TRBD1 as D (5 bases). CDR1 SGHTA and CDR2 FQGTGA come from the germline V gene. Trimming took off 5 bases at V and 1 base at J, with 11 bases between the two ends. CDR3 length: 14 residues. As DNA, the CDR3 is TGTGCCAGCAGCGCTGGGGGGGGGAACACTGAAGCTTTCTTT. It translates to CASSAGGGNTEAFF.

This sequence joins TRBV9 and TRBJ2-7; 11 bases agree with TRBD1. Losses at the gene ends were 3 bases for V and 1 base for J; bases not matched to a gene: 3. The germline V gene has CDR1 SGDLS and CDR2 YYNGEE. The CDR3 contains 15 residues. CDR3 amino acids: CASSAGTGGSYEQYF. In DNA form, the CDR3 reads TGTGCCAGCAGCGCTGGGACAGGGGGGTCCTACGAGCAGTACTTC. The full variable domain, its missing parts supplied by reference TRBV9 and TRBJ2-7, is DSGVTQTPKHLITATGQRVTLRCSPRSGDLSVYWYQQSLDQGLQFLIQYYNGEERAKGNILERFSAQQFPDLHSELNLSSLELGDSALYFCASSAGTGGSYEQYFGPGTRLTVT.

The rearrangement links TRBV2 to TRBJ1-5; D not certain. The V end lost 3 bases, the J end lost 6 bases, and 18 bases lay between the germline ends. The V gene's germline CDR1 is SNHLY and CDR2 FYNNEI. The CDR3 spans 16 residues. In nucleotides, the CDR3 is TGTGCCAGCAGTGAGTTGGGCTTTAAGGATGGTCAGCCCCAGCATTTT. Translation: CASSELGFKDGQPQHF.

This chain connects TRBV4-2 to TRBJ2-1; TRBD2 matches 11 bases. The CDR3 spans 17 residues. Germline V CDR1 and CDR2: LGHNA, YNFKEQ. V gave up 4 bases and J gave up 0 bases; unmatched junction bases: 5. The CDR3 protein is CASSLQLAGVSYNEQFF. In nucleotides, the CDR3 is TGTGCCAGCAGCCTCCAACTAGCGGGAGTCTCCTACAATGAGCAGTTCTTC.

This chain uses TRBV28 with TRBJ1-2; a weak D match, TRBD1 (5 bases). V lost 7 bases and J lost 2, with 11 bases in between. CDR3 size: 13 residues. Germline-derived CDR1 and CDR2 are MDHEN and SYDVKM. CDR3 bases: TGTGCCAGCACCTCCAGGGAAAACTATGGCTACACCTTC. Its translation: CASTSRENYGYTF.

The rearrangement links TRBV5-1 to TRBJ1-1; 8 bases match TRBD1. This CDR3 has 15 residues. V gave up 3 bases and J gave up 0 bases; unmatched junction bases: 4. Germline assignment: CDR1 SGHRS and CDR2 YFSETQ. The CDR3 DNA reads TGCGCCAGCAGCTGGACAGGGTCTATGAACACTGAAGCTTTCTTT. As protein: CASSWTGSMNTEAFF.

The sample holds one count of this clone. CDR3 region: CASSPAEETQYF. The DNA for the CDR3 is TGTGCCAGCTCACCGGCGGAAGAGACCCAGTACTTC. V and J are TRBV18 and TRBJ2-5; D remains unclear. Trimming took 3 bases from V and 3 from J, leaving 5 bases between them. There are 12 residues in the CDR3. Looked up from germline, CDR1 is KGHSH and CDR2 is LQKENI.

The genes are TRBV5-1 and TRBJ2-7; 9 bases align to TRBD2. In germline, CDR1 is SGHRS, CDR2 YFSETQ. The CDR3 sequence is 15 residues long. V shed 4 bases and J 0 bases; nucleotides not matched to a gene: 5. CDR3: CASSPGTSLSYEQYF. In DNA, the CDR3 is TGCGCCAGCAGCCCCGGGACTAGCCTCTCCTACGAGCAGTACTTC.

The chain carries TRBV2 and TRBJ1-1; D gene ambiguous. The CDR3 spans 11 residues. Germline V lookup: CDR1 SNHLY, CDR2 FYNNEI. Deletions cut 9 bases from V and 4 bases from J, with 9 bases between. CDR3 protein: CASREGTEAFF. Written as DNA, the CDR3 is TGTGCCAGTAGAGAGGGCACTGAAGCTTTCTTT.

The CDR3 DNA is TGTGCCAGCCTGGGGCTCAGACTAGCGGGATCATACGAGCAGTACTTC. This encodes CASLGLRLAGSYEQYF. The V call is TRBV7-9, the J call TRBJ2-7; 11 bases are a match to TRBD2. J lost 4 bases, V lost 8 bases, and 13 bases had no gene match. The germline V gene has CDR1 SEHNR and CDR2 FQNEAQ (reference sequence). The CDR3 totals 16 residues.

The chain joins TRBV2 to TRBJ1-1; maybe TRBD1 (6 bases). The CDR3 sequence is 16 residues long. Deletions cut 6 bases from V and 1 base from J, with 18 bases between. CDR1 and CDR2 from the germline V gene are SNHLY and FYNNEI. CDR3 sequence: CASREPQGIGNTEAFF. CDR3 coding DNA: TGTGCCAGCAGGGAGCCCCAGGGGATCGGGAACACTGAAGCTTTCTTT.